This is a list of T cell receptor beta chains from one sample in a study of blood T cell repertoires in COVID-19. The method was immunoSEQ multiplex PCR; TCRdb's version includes in-frame clones alone and lacks a portion of them. The table records over 200,000 clones, approximately 87% of them present only once. The sample was PBMCs or T cells enriched from blood (not recorded which). The receptors originated from a woman aged 45 to 65 in a cohort exposed to, infected with or recovered from COVID-19 (not recorded which). Both conserved end residues are part of each CDR3. Each record gives: V gene, CDR3 protein.

TRBV19	CASSITGNPTNEKLFF
TRBV3-1/TRBV3-2	CASSFSGAAEAFF
TRBV7-2	CASSLTRGGRSSYNSPLHF
TRBV28	CASSFDNSPYGYTF
TRBV3-1/TRBV3-2	CASSPGWGQGSGYTF
TRBV27	CASRTRTGRRGYTF
TRBV6-2/TRBV6-3	CASSPGSGGFTGELFF
TRBV10-1	CAEHLETGELDLAKNIQYF
TRBV19	CASSTTGGWSNQPQHF
TRBV7-2	CASSLIQGRGSPLHF
TRBV10-3	CAISASGGGNQPQHF
TRBV10-3	CAIGTGGTGNQPQHF
TRBV5-6	CASSRGTTASYEQYF
TRBV7-9	CASSRRQITQETQYF
TRBV4-1	CASSPSRRGSDTEAFF
TRBV6-6	CASSRDMSNQPQHF
TRBV29-1	CSVERGTGVYGYTF
TRBV11-2	CASSRRRGDTGELFF
TRBV4-2	CASSLPGTSGRETQYF
TRBV24-1	CATSDARYNEQFF
TRBV7-6	CASSLNRGTGELFF
TRBV5-1	CASSLAGPSSGNTIYF
TRBV7-8	CASSFPSGRGSYEQYF
TRBV28	CASSRDKVNTGELFF
TRBV4-3	CASSHRQGGNIQYF
TRBV10-2	CASSRSSGTPYEQYF
TRBV27	CASTSRLRMGNEQFF
TRBV28	CASTLSGGWPFSTDTQYF
TRBV3-1/TRBV3-2	CASSQGLTGDTQYF
TRBV6-1	CASSERGRSGNTIYF